A single sample gave rise to the 7 T cell receptor beta chains below, sequenced in a study of control samples from healthy donors and cancer patients. Some clones are missing from TCRdb's copy, which holds only in-frame ones; the method was immunoSEQ multiplex PCR. This table holds around 80,000 clones, nearly 90% found once. Sequencing input: blood. Receptors originate from a man aged 45-60 years in good health.

V usage is TRBV5-1 and J usage is TRBJ2-3; 14 bases map to TRBD2. Germline CDR1 is SGHRS and CDR2 is YFSETQ. V dropped 3 bases and J dropped 6; count of bases not matched to a gene: 15. The CDR3 totals 19 residues. Written as DNA, the CDR3 is TGCGCCAGCAGCTCTGGGGACGTGACTAGCGGGGGGGCCTTGGATACGCAGTATTTT. It codes for CASSSGDVTSGGALDTQYF.

The genes are TRBV10-3 and TRBJ1-1, with unresolved D. Germline values: CDR1 ENHRY, CDR2 SYGVKD. This CDR3 region has 12 residues. Trimming removed 11 bases at V and 1 base at J, with 11 bases between. CDR3 protein: CAVSRGNTEAFF. In DNA, the CDR3 is TGTGCCGTGTCGCGGGGGAACACTGAAGCTTTCTTT.

J is TRBJ2-3 and V is TRBV4-1; a weak D match, TRBD2 (5 bases). Germline lookup yields CDR1 MGHRA and CDR2 YSYEKL. Trimming cost V 4 bases and J 1 base, with 15 bases left between them. This CDR3 region has 16 residues. CDR3 nucleotide sequence: TGCGCCAGCAGCCTTCTCGGGGTCGTACGCACAGATACGCAGTATTTT. It encodes CASSLLGVVRTDTQYF.

This chain connects TRBV5-1 to TRBJ2-1; D is ambiguous. CDR1 is SGHRS, CDR2 YFSETQ, per germline. V was pared by 4 bases and J by 8 bases, with 10 bases between. This CDR3 spans 12 amino acids. The CDR3 is CASSTSVDEQFF. For the CDR3, the DNA is TGCGCCAGCAGCACGTCTGTGGATGAGCAGTTCTTC.

This chain connects TRBV29-1 to TRBJ2-2; D perhaps matches TRBD1 (5 bases). The CDR3 runs 14 residues. V lost 1 base to trimming and J lost 5 bases, with 11 bases between them. Germline V gene data show CDR1 as SQVTM and CDR2 as ANQGSEA. The DNA for the CDR3 is TGCAGCGTTGAAGCAGGGTCCGGTACCGGGGAGCTGTTTTTT. Its translation: CSVEAGSGTGELFF.

By sample fraction, this clone is medium-sized. This sequence joins TRBV20-1 and TRBJ2-1; D is possibly TRBD1 or TRBD2 (6 bases each). With 3 bases removed from V and 3 bases from J, the gap between germline ends came to 9 bases. The V gene's germline CDR1 is DFQATT and CDR2 SNEGSKA (reference sequence). This CDR3 region has 13 residues. This CDR3 reads CSASRGDYNEQFF. Written as DNA, the CDR3 is TGCAGTGCTAGTAGGGGGGACTACAATGAGCAGTTCTTC.

J is TRBJ2-7 and V is TRBV7-3; D call uncertain. V lost 2 bases and J 0 bases, leaving 8 bases between the germline ends. Germline CDR1 is SGHTA and CDR2 is FQGTGA. The CDR3 has 14 residues. CDR3 protein: CASSLGHSSYEQYF. The CDR3 coding sequence is TGTGCCAGCAGCTTAGGTCACAGCTCCTACGAGCAGTACTTC.